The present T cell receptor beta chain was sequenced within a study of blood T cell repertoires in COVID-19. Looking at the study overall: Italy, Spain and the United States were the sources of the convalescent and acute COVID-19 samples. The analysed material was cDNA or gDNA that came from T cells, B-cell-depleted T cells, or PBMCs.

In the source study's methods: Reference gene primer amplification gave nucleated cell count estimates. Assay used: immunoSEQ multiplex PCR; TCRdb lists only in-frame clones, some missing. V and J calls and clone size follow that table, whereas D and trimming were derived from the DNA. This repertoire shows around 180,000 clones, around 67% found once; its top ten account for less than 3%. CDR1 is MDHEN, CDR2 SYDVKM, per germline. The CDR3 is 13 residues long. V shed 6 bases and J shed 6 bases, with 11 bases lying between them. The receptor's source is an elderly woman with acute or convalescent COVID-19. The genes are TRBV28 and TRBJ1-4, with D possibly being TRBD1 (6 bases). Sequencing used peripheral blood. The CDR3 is CASSRGGDEKLFF. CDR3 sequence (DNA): TGTGCCAGCAGCCGAGGGGGGGATGAAAAACTGTTTTTT.